This paragraph reports one T cell receptor beta chain. The data belong to a study of blood T cell repertoires in COVID-19. On the study more broadly: Some COVID-19 samples were acute and others convalescent; all came from the United States, Italy and Spain. The analysed material was cDNA or gDNA that came from T cells, B-cell-depleted T cells, or PBMCs.

Authors' data handling: Amplifying reference gene primers gave estimates of nucleated cell counts. Sequencing was performed with immunoSEQ multiplex PCR; in TCRdb, only in-frame clones are kept and a portion is missing. For V, J and clone size, that table is used; D and trimming come from the DNA. This sample has about 160,000 clones, with roughly 93% found just once. In germline, CDR1 is MNHEY, CDR2 SVGAGI. This CDR3 region has 13 residues. The V end was cut by 7 bases, the J end by 5 bases, with 12 bases between. The TCR sequence derives from a man younger than 35 with acute or convalescent COVID-19. This chain links TRBV6-5 with TRBJ1-5; no clear D gene. The sequencing input was peripheral blood. The DNA of the CDR3 is TGTGCCAGCACGTGGGCAGGTGATCAGCCCCAGCATTTT. It codes for CASTWAGDQPQHF.